This TCR beta chain is from a study of shared clonotypes between healthy human individuals (TCRdb year 2020). Study-wide context: Three men and two women, aged 18 to 49 years, made up the cohort. For each donor, three plates each were used for CD4 naive and CD4 memory, two plates were used for CD8 naive, and one plate was used for CD8 memory. Blood TCR repertoires of about five healthy adults were deeply sequenced to estimate repertoire size and the extent of clonotype sharing between individuals. Libraries were prepared and TCR repertoires were sequenced by different laboratories using diverse techniques, in order to increase sequencing depth and limit assay-specific biases. Leukapheresis yielded between about 0.9 and 9.5 billion PBMCs per donor.

Findings and caveats that apply to the study as a whole: Across a few donors, approximately 5% of naive CD4, roughly 3.3% of naive CD8, around 2.5% of memory CD4, and approximately 0.4% of memory CD8 clonotypes were shared. Compared with non-shared clonotypes, the clonotypes found in all four sorted-subset donors had higher generation probabilities. Larger estimated clonotype richness was generally found for naive subsets than for memory subsets. The genetic and exposure-history diversity represented was limited by the small number of donors. Incomplete sequencing was indicated by rarefaction of sorted-subset datasets, despite the large sequencing depth. Pairwise subsampling led to the expectation that sequencing depth would affect the degree of clonotype sharing among donors. Sampling was restricted to blood, and TCR repertoires in tissue are likely to differ from TCR repertoires in blood.

From the cysteine through the phenylalanine, the CDR3 covers 12 amino acids. This entry keeps only the CDR3 DNA: 36 bases, framed from base 1. For CDR1 and CDR2, the germline V gene lists LGHNT and FRNRAP. This clone was found a few times. The antigen it binds to is not known. One junction end does not reproduce the germline sequence, and a read error may be involved. Donors were healthy HIV-negative adults with no recently reported acute infections or vaccinations. Every donor was a Caucasian adult living in Nashville, Tennessee, USA. Magnetic negative selection was used to enrich CD4+ T cells, after which naive cells were positively selected on CD45RA and the negative fraction became the memory subset. Blood was collected by leukapheresis, and PBMCs were isolated by Ficoll-Histopaque density gradient centrifugation and then cryopreserved in liquid nitrogen vapor phase. Purity and quantity of every magnetically sorted T cell population were checked by analytical flow cytometry. Genomic DNA was isolated from every sorted fraction and measured by UV absorbance on a Nanodrop 2000c.

Using the deep immunoSEQ assay, multiplex PCR amplified TCR CDR3 regions from genomic DNA. Genomic DNA extracted from each cell subset was distributed evenly over all wells of several immunoSEQ 96-well plates, and each plate served as one replicate. For sorted subsets, approximately 0.2 ug of genomic DNA, equivalent to 25,000 to 30,000 T cell genomes, went into each replicate PCR. Purified libraries were quantified with a Qubit 3.0 fluorometer, sized on a Bioanalyzer 2100, and re-quantified with the KAPA Library Quantification kit. Every immunoSEQ 96-well plate was sequenced on a dedicated single-read 150-cycle Illumina NextSeq 550 flow cell. The original pipeline was this. Because only junctional sequences without quality scores were contained in the immunoSEQ output, filtering matching that applied to full-length reads could not be performed. To assign V/J genes and CDR3, sequences were annotated against IMGT germline references using PyIR, a Python wrapper for IgBLAST v1.9. Reads were removed for weak V/J assignments (E-value above 1e-6), missing CDR3, stop codons, out-of-frame junctions, or ambiguous translated residues. V3J clonotypes were defined as sequences sharing an identical inferred V gene, J gene, and CDR3 amino acid sequence. Percentage overlap between repertoires was computed as shared unique clonotypes divided by the size of the smaller repertoire. Repertoire richness was assessed with RTK rarefaction, the Chao1 estimator, and Recon v2.1 estimates of unobserved clonotypes. OLGA was used to compute generation probabilities for all TCRbeta clonotypes that the gDNA method yielded from four donors. Drawn from immuneACCESS, this table holds only the in-frame rearrangements with V and J called that TCRdb kept. Clones are partly lost; checked studies trace under half to an unresolved V gene and leave the rest unexplained. That table is the source of V, J and clone size, and D and trimming were worked out from the DNA. In this sample the table shows over a million clones, about four fifths of which occur a single time. Of the sample, 0.5% to 0.65% falls within the top ten clones.

Sequencing was done on a sample of memory CD4+ T cells from PBMCs. The cell subset or site label corresponds to: CD45RA-negative fraction. This clonotype was obtained from a man younger than 35 in good health. Some clones in this sample may be carry-over from other donors' samples. The chain is assembled from TRBV12-5 and TRBJ1-2; the D segment cannot be called with confidence. The DNA sequence follows: TGTGCTAGTGGCCTCGACATGGGCACCTCAGCCTTC. Its amino acids are CASGLDMGTSAF.